The rows below give T cell receptor beta chains drawn from one sample of a study of vaccination and CD4 T cells after COVID-19. TCRdb itself ran the PCR reads through MiXCR, one entry per CDR3 protein. The sample has around 19,000 distinct CDR3 sequences; approximately 53% are singletons. No antigen is known for these receptors. The sequenced material came from CD4+ T cells from blood, cultured in vitro. The receptors here all came from a human donor who had recovered from COVID-19. Each CDR3 is given with its conserved first and last residue. Each record gives: CDR3 DNA, CDR3 protein, CDR3 length, clone size, V gene, D gene, J gene. A D gene is named only where the DNA matches it firmly. Not all rows give a size; the values are once, few, many and, for expanded clones, a class.

TGTGCCAGCAGTTTGGGGACAGGTTGGGGTAACTCCTATAATTCACCCCTCCACTTT,CASSLGTGWGNSYNSPLHF,19,NA,TRBV28,TRBD1,TRBJ1-6
TGTGCCAGTAGTCCCCGACTAGCGGGAGGAGGCGAGCAGTACTTC,CASSPRLAGGGEQYF,15,NA,TRBV19,TRBD2,TRBJ2-7
TGTGCCAGCAGTTTAGATCGGGCTAGCAATCAGCCCCAGCATTTT,CASSLDRASNQPQHF,15,NA,TRBV12-3/TRBV12-4,NA,TRBJ1-5
TGTGCCAGCAGTTTTGCGAGGGACAGTCGGGAAATCTACGAGCAGTACTTC,CASSFARDSREIYEQYF,17,few,TRBV27,TRBD1,TRBJ2-7
TGCAGTGCTAGACTCGCTAGCGGGAGAAGTGAGCAGTTCTTC,CSARLASGRSEQFF,14,few,TRBV20-1,TRBD2,TRBJ2-1
TGCAGTGCTAGCAGGCGGGAGCAGGGTGAGCAGTTCTTC,CSASRREQGEQFF,13,few,TRBV20-1,TRBD2,TRBJ2-1
TGTGCCAGCAGAGCTACGGGACAGGGGTATGGCTACACCTTC,CASRATGQGYGYTF,14,NA,TRBV2,TRBD1,TRBJ1-2
TGCAGTGCCTCCACCCTCGGGACGGACTATGGCTACACCTTC,CSASTLGTDYGYTF,14,NA,TRBV20-1,NA,TRBJ1-2
TGTGCCAGCAGCCCCCACCTGGGGGAAACAAATGAGCAGTTCTTC,CASSPHLGETNEQFF,15,NA,TRBV7-9,NA,TRBJ2-1
TGTGCCAGCCCCGACGGTATTCGTCACTATGGCTACACCTTC,CASPDGIRHYGYTF,14,NA,TRBV6-4,NA,TRBJ1-2
TGTGCCTGGAGTGTGGGCAGGGGAAATAATTCACCCCTCCACTTT,CAWSVGRGNNSPLHF,15,NA,TRBV30,NA,TRBJ1-6
TGTGCTAGTGGTTCAGGACTAGCGGGAGGGCCAGGGCAAGAGACCCAGTACTTC,CASGSGLAGGPGQETQYF,18,NA,TRBV12-5,TRBD2,TRBJ2-5
TGTGCCAGCAGGCCTCCGGGACAGGGGGGCTTTGGCTACACCTTC,CASRPPGQGGFGYTF,15,NA,TRBV5-5,TRBD1,TRBJ1-2
TGTGCCAGCTCACCATGGGAAATCAAAGGGGGAAACACCATATATTTT,CASSPWEIKGGNTIYF,16,NA,TRBV18,NA,TRBJ1-3
TGTGCCATCAGTGCTCCACAGGGAGGCACCTACGAGCAGTACTTC,CAISAPQGGTYEQYF,15,NA,TRBV10-3,NA,TRBJ2-7
TGCAGTGCTAGACCCAGAGGAGGTGGTGAAAAACTGTTTTTT,CSARPRGGGEKLFF,14,NA,TRBV20-1,NA,TRBJ1-4
TGTGCCAGTAGTATCGGACAGGCTCCCGGGTATGGCTACACCTTC,CASSIGQAPGYGYTF,15,NA,TRBV19,TRBD1,TRBJ1-2
TGTGCCAGCAGTTTGAGGGAGCAAGAGACCCAGTACTTC,CASSLREQETQYF,13,few,TRBV27,NA,TRBJ2-5
TGTGCCAGCAGTGAAGAGAGGGCGGGAGTAAGCACCGGGGAGCTGTTTTTT,CASSEERAGVSTGELFF,17,few,TRBV2,TRBD2,TRBJ2-2
TGTGCCTGGAGTATTGCGTTGGATCTTGAGCAGTTCTTC,CAWSIALDLEQFF,13,NA,TRBV30,NA,TRBJ2-1